This T cell receptor beta chain was profiled in a study of blood T cells in healthy people across ages (dated by TCRdb to the mid-2010s). General notes on the study: In model experiments, template switching captured about one uniquely barcoded TCR beta cDNA molecule for every two T cells. To avoid experimental bias, donors of different ages were distributed randomly across sequencing lanes. Using the same blood draw, the study looked at two additional independent replicas of 1 million unique cDNA reads for two donors, one aged 18 to 30 and the other aged 80 or older. Four age groups were formed from the donors: young (average approximately 15 years), middle-aged (approximately 40), aged (about 62) and long-lived (less than 85). To track age-related changes in TCR beta repertoire diversity, the study relied on deep sequencing normalized with unique cDNA molecular identifiers.

This clonotype was observed many times. Its binding antigen is unknown. It has no much larger one-base neighbor in the sample; base qualities were not kept. Systemically healthy Caucasian individuals from Russia, about 38 in total and aged roughly 6 to 100 years, were included as donors. Each donor gave about 11 milliliters of peripheral blood, drawn into EDTA-treated Vacutainer tubes. PBMCs were isolated by Ficoll-Paque density-gradient centrifugation, with at least 7 million obtained per sample. Trizol reagent was used to extract total RNA from PBMCs, with at least 5.5 micrograms per sample. The percentages of naive CD45RAhigh/CD27high T cells were determined by flow cytometry on a PBMC aliquot from every donor. The library was obtained by 5' RACE. A second PCR of about 7 to 12 cycles was run with a J-beta primer mix and a sample-barcoded 5' primer. Each TCR beta cDNA molecule received a unique molecular identifier from a template-switch 5' adaptor carrying 12 random nucleotides. Each sample yielded at least 3 million CDR3-containing paired-end reads. The Mint cDNA synthesis kit, primed by a TRBC-specific oligonucleotide, was used to synthesize first-strand cDNA from all RNA. All cDNA was treated with uracil-DNA glycosylase and then went through a first 18-cycle PCR with the universal primers M1SS and BC2_uni_R. In the source study's methods: Normalization of each sample was performed by random selection of 1 million high-quality reads, each carrying a distinct molecular identifier. Reads sharing molecular identifiers were discarded rather than binned into consensus sequences. MiTCR, with a Q25 quality threshold and the strictest error-elimination algorithm, was used for CDR3 identification, clonotype clustering and error correction. A nonparametric unseen species model with Euler transformation was used to estimate a lower bound on total TCR beta diversity. TCRdb reworked the public reads: Q25 trimming with fastp, MiXCR clone assembly, productive beta chains retained. Rows merge per CDR3 protein into single entries with the most common DNA and genes. It is TCRdb's table, rather than the study itself, that gives the V and J calls and clone size. Counted in this sample were fewer than 2,000,000 distinct CDR3 sequences; roughly 43% of them appeared once. The ten largest make up 20% to 25% of the sample.

What the research found in general, with its limitations: Because the CMV infection status of the donors was unknown, age-related changes in expanded clonotypes may potentially have been confounded. Since profiling was done on bulk unsorted PBMCs, naive and antigen-experienced compartments could not be conclusively compared. A strong correlation was found between observed TCR beta diversity and the percentage of naive T cells measured by flow cytometry. Observed TCR beta diversity per million T cells fell roughly linearly with age, and a significant reduction was already apparent by age about 38. Estimates of total diversity from one million sequenced T cells were regarded as lower bounds and underestimates. Compared with the aged group, the long-lived group had more naive CD4+ T cells, fewer expanded clones and increased TCR diversity, a pattern suggesting age selection.

Trimming leaves V shorter by 4 bases and J shorter by 10 bases, with the junction holding 19 bases beyond the gene matches. The CDR3 covers 17 residues, taking in both the cysteine and the phenylalanine. Of the read, only the CDR3 DNA is kept; its 51 bases are in frame from base 1. As encoded in the germline V gene, CDR1 is MGHRA while CDR2 is YSYEKL. Sequencing was done on a sample of blood. The receptor was isolated from a human donor in good health. Rearrangement joined TRBV4-1 to TRBJ2-1, with 7 bases in between that match TRBD2. The nucleotide sequence reads as follows: TGCGCCAGCAGCCTAGTGGTGGTCCGGGCGGGGGTAGTGGAGCAGTTCTTC. It is translated as CASSLVVVRAGVVEQFF.